The 30 T cell receptor beta chains listed next were all sequenced from one sample in a study of T-cell memory formation after mild COVID-19. TCRdb recomputed calls from the 5' RACE reads with MiXCR, one row per CDR3 protein. The table lists hundreds of thousands of distinct CDR3 sequences, roughly 22% of them singletons. The sample consisted of PBMCs or a T cell subset sorted from them (not recorded which). These receptor sequences come from an adult woman who had mild COVID-19 (a few samples of this study predate the infection). Cell type and time point are not known.

This clonotype was seen a few times. The chain joins TRBV5-1 to TRBJ2-7; D uncertain. The germline gives CDR1 SGHRS, CDR2 YFSETQ. Trimming shortened V by 0 bases and J by 6 bases, and 13 bases separated the two germline ends. The CDR3 contains 14 residues. The CDR3 DNA reads TGCGCCAGCAGCTTGGAGTTTCGACCTCTCGAGCAGTACTTC. Amino acids: CASSLEFRPLEQYF.

This rearrangement joins TRBV2 to TRBJ2-1; TRBD2 agrees at 7 bases. V shed 5 bases and J 14 bases; nucleotides not matched to a gene: 9. CDR1 is SNHLY and CDR2 is FYNNEI in the germline V gene. This CDR3 spans 12 amino acids. CDR3 DNA: TGTGCCAGCAGTCCGGAGGCTAGCGGCAAGTTCTTC. It encodes CASSPEASGKFF.

V usage is TRBV7-3 and J usage is TRBJ2-7, with 7 bases lining up with TRBD2. This CDR3 contains 13 residues. The junction had 5 bases not matched to a gene; V was cut back by 3 bases and J by 6 bases. Germline assignment: CDR1 SGHTA and CDR2 FQGTGA. Here the CDR3 reads CASSFTSSGEQYF. The CDR3 DNA sequence: TGTGCCAGCAGCTTTACCTCTAGCGGCGAGCAGTACTTC.

The chain carries TRBV12-3 or TRBV12-4 and TRBJ2-7, with D tentatively TRBD1 (6 bases). The CDR3 covers 16 residues. Between the trimmed V and J ends, which lost 5 bases and 0 bases, there was a span of 17 bases. This chain's CDR3 is CASSGVPTGVSYEQYF. The CDR3 DNA reads as TGTGCCAGCAGTGGTGTGCCGACAGGCGTCTCCTACGAGCAGTACTTC.

The rearrangement links TRBV11-2 to TRBJ2-5, with D unclear. The CDR3 is made up of 15 amino acids. Germline V gene data show CDR1 as SGHAT and CDR2 as FQNNGV. With 0 bases removed from V and 1 base from J, the gap between germline ends came to 9 bases. Written as DNA, the CDR3 is TGTGCCAGCAGCTTAGACCTGACTGGCCAAGAGACCCAGTACTTC. Encoded protein: CASSLDLTGQETQYF.

This clonotype has just one count. The chain recombines TRBV7-9 with TRBJ2-7; D ambiguous. This CDR3 has 13 residues. Germline assignment: CDR1 SEHNR and CDR2 FQNEAQ (reference sequence). With 7 bases removed from V and 0 bases from J, the gap between germline ends came to 10 bases. The CDR3 DNA reads as TGTGCCAGCACCCCTGAGAGCTCCTACGAGCAGTACTTC. Protein product: CASTPESSYEQYF.

V is TRBV5-1 and J is TRBJ1-2; no firm D call. Germline V gene lookup returns CDR1 SGHRS and CDR2 YFSETQ. This CDR3 is 11 amino acids long. V lost 1 base and J lost 10, with 8 bases in between. CDR3 in DNA: TGCGCCAGCAGCTTGACGGGTACCTACACCTTC. Translating it yields CASSLTGTYTF.

This clonotype has only a few counts. This sequence joins TRBV14 and TRBJ2-7, with 11 bases identical to TRBD1. J was trimmed by 0 bases and V by 2 bases; bases with no gene match: 12. Germline assignment: CDR1 SGHDN and CDR2 FVKESK. The CDR3 has 19 residues. CDR3 loop: CASSQSPGQGGPSSYEQYF. Written as DNA, the CDR3 is TGTGCCAGCAGCCAAAGCCCGGGACAGGGGGGCCCGAGCTCCTACGAGCAGTACTTC.

A few counts support this clonotype. The chain couples TRBV4-3 to TRBJ2-2; D is ambiguous. This CDR3 region has 15 residues. Trimming took off 0 bases at V and 4 bases at J, with 9 bases between the two ends. Germline CDR1 reads LGHNA; CDR2 reads YSLEER. DNA of the CDR3: TGCGCCAGCAGCCAAGAGCGGCTCACCACCGGGGAGCTGTTTTTT. Translation gives CASSQERLTTGELFF.

This chain uses TRBV29-1 with TRBJ2-2, with 12 positions matching TRBD2. The CDR3 contains 18 residues. CDR1 SQVTM and CDR2 ANQGSEA come from the germline V gene. Unmatched junction bases numbered 13, after V lost 3 bases and J lost 5 bases. This chain's CDR3 is CSVESWTSGTRGTGELFF. In DNA, the CDR3 is TGCAGCGTTGAGTCATGGACTAGCGGGACGAGAGGTACCGGGGAGCTGTTTTTT.

J is TRBJ2-1 and V is TRBV24-1, with D perhaps TRBD2 (5 bases). Germline lookup yields CDR1 KGHDR and CDR2 SFDVKD. V was shortened by 5 bases and J by 0 bases, with 10 bases between the two germline ends. The length of the CDR3 is 15 residues. The CDR3: CATSGGMGSYNEQFF. DNA for the CDR3: TGTGCCACCAGTGGAGGGATGGGCTCCTACAATGAGCAGTTCTTC.

The chain is built from TRBV29-1 and TRBJ2-7, with D unresolved. This CDR3 has 11 amino acids. V was trimmed by 4 bases and J by 1 base, leaving 5 bases between them. Germline V lookup: CDR1 SQVTM, CDR2 ANQGSEA. CDR3 nucleotide sequence: TGCAGCGTTGGCAAGTCCTACGAGCAGTACTTC. This gives the protein CSVGKSYEQYF.

This clonotype was counted only a few times. The CDR3 region has the DNA TGTGCCACCCTGGGACAGGGGACCTACAATGAGCAGTTCTTC. Protein sequence: CATLGQGTYNEQFF. V gene TRBV12-3 or TRBV12-4 combines with J gene TRBJ2-1; 10 bases fit TRBD1. This CDR3 contains 14 residues. V trimming: 10 bases; J trimming: 2 bases; junction bases outside the gene matches: 5.

The CDR3 loop is CASSGTGDRNTIYF. CDR3 nucleotide sequence: TGTGCCAGCAGCGGGACAGGGGATAGAAACACCATATATTTT. The rearrangement links TRBV2 to TRBJ1-3; the match to TRBD1 covers 10 bases. The CDR3 spans 14 residues. CDR1 and CDR2 (germline): SNHLY, FYNNEI. J gave up 5 bases and V 6 bases, and 4 bases lay outside the gene matches.

This clonotype was detected only a few times. This sequence joins TRBV12-3 or TRBV12-4 and TRBJ2-3; 14 bases line up with TRBD2. This CDR3 is built from 18 residues. Trimming at V came to 6 bases and at J to 14 bases, leaving 22 bases not matched to a gene. CDR3 sequence (DNA): TGTGCCAGCAGCCCAGGAAGGGGACTAGCGGGAGAGTTTTTTAGGGTGTATTTT. Translating it yields CASSPGRGLAGEFFRVYF.

This chain joins TRBV12-3 or TRBV12-4 and TRBJ2-3; unclear D gene. V was clipped by 5 bases and J by 3 bases, with 12 bases between them. The CDR3 has 14 amino acids. CDR3: CASSTGARTDTQYF. In DNA, the CDR3 is TGTGCCAGCAGTACGGGTGCTAGGACAGATACGCAGTATTTT.

This clonotype was detected a few times. The chain uses TRBV29-1 and TRBJ1-2; 9 nucleotides agree with TRBD1. Germline-derived CDR1 and CDR2 are SQVTM and ANQGSEA. The CDR3 is 12 amino acids. The CDR3 is CSPGQGTYGYTF. The CDR3 region has the DNA TGCAGTCCGGGACAGGGAACCTATGGCTACACCTTC. The whole variable domain, filled in from reference TRBV29-1 and TRBJ1-2, reads SAVISQKPSRDICQRGTSLTIQCQVDSQVTMMFWYRQQPGQSLTLIATANQGSEATYESGFVIDKFPISRPNLTFSTLTVSNMSPEDSSIYLCSPGQGTYGYTFGSGTRLTVV.

There are a few counts of this clonotype. V is TRBV5-1 and J is TRBJ1-2; D not certain. Germline V gives CDR1 SGHRS, CDR2 YFSETQ. The CDR3 totals 17 residues. V shed 0 bases and J shed 2 bases, with 17 bases lying between them. The CDR3 sequence is CASSLEAQHSINYGYTF. CDR3 coding DNA: TGCGCCAGCAGCTTGGAGGCCCAGCATAGTATAAACTATGGCTACACCTTC.

The chain couples TRBV7-9 to TRBJ1-3; D perhaps matches TRBD1 (5 bases). Between the trimmed V and J ends, which lost 5 bases and 0 bases, there was a span of 14 bases. Germline lookup yields CDR1 SEHNR and CDR2 FQNEAQ (reference sequence). There are 16 residues in the CDR3. The CDR3 here is CASSTRRGSSGNTIYF. In DNA form, the CDR3 reads TGTGCCAGCAGCACCCGACGGGGGAGCTCTGGAAACACCATATATTTT.

This chain uses TRBV9 with TRBJ2-7; the match to TRBD1 covers 7 bases. With 4 bases clipped from V and 13 bases from J, the junction kept 14 bases outside the gene matches. The CDR3 contains 13 residues. Germline CDR1 SGDLS, CDR2 YYNGEE. The CDR3 nucleotides are TGTGCCAGCAGCTCCCAATGGGACAGCCGACCATACTTC. It codes for CASSSQWDSRPYF.

In its sample, this clonotype was seen a few times. At one end, the junction sequence differs from germline, possibly due to a read error. This chain uses TRBV12-3 or TRBV12-4 with TRBJ1-1; 7 nucleotides agree with TRBD1. This CDR3 region has 13 residues. This CDR3 is CASSGQVNTEDFF. For the CDR3, the DNA is TGTGCCAGCAGCGGACAGGTTAACACTGAAGATTTCTTT.

V is TRBV7-2 and J is TRBJ1-2, with D possibly being TRBD1 (6 bases). Germline CDR1 is SGHTA and CDR2 is FQGNSA. The V and J ends lost 0 bases and 2 bases respectively, with 10 bases between them. This CDR3 has 15 amino acids. The CDR3 region is CASSLATDRNYGYTF. For the CDR3, the DNA is TGTGCCAGCAGCTTAGCAACGGACAGAAACTATGGCTACACCTTC.

J is TRBJ2-3 and V is TRBV9; D could derive from TRBD1 or TRBD2 (5 bases each). The CDR3 is 15 residues long. CDR1 and CDR2 (germline): SGDLS, YYNGEE. V lost 2 bases and J lost 5, with 15 bases in between. Written as DNA, the CDR3 is TGTGCCAGCAGCGTTCGCCAGGGAGACGGAGATACGCAGTATTTT. Translated: CASSVRQGDGDTQYF.

The chain's CDR3 is CASSPEGGRETQYF. The CDR3 region has the DNA TGTGCCAGCAGCCCCGAGGGGGGACGGGAGACCCAGTACTTC. V gene TRBV4-2 combines with J gene TRBJ2-5; tentatively, D is TRBD1 or TRBD2 (6 bases each). V lost 4 bases to trimming and J lost 5 bases, with 14 bases between them. The length of the CDR3 is 14 residues. Looked up from germline, CDR1 is LGHNA and CDR2 is YNFKEQ.

This clonotype has more than one count but fewer than ten. The chain has TRBV6-4 and TRBJ2-1; 10 nucleotides match TRBD2. The CDR3 contains 13 residues. J gave up 10 bases and V 5 bases, and 5 bases lay outside the gene matches. Per the germline V gene, CDR1 is MRHNA and CDR2 is SNTAGT. The CDR3 bases are TGTGCCAGCAGTTTCGAGCGGGAGGGAGAGCAGTTCTTC. Protein: CASSFEREGEQFF.

The chain joins TRBV4-2 to TRBJ2-7, with a possible D match to TRBD2 (6 bases). V gave up 0 bases and J gave up 9 bases, with 24 bases separating them. Germline V gene lookup returns CDR1 LGHNA and CDR2 YNFKEQ. The CDR3 has 17 amino acids. The CDR3 DNA is TGTGCCAGCAGCCAAGACCGAGTGGGACTCGGGCTACGAGGGCAGTACTTC. Translated, it gives CASSQDRVGLGLRGQYF.

The chain couples TRBV10-3 to TRBJ1-4; 8 bases line up with TRBD1. V shed 6 bases, J shed 7 bases, and the junction held 7 bases outside the gene matches. Germline CDR1 reads ENHRY; CDR2 reads SYGVKD. This CDR3 has 14 residues. CDR3 residues: CAIRATGESEKLFF. In DNA form, the CDR3 reads TGTGCCATCAGGGCGACAGGGGAAAGTGAAAAACTGTTTTTT.

This clonotype was seen a handful of times. The chain is built from TRBV11-3 and TRBJ2-1; 7 bases agree with TRBD2. Germline values: CDR1 SGHNT, CDR2 YENEEA. The CDR3 consists of 17 residues. The junction had 12 bases not matched to a gene; V was cut back by 0 bases and J by 7 bases. The CDR3 DNA is TGTGCCAGCAGCTTAGATGGCCCCGGCGGGAGACGGAATGAGCAGTTCTTC. Translating it yields CASSLDGPGGRRNEQFF.

This clonotype occurred many times. The genes are TRBV7-2 and TRBJ2-5; 10 positions agree with TRBD1. There are 15 residues in the CDR3. CDR1 is SGHTA, CDR2 FQGNSA, per germline. V lost 5 bases, J lost 4 bases, and 7 bases stayed unmatched. DNA of the CDR3: TGTGCCAGCAGCCCGCCGGGACAGGGGAGAGAGACCCAGTACTTC. It codes for CASSPPGQGRETQYF.

This clonotype has just a few counts. The chain is built from TRBV12-3 or TRBV12-4 and TRBJ1-1; unclear D gene. V gave up 3 bases and J gave up 9 bases, with 5 bases separating them. The CDR3 totals 10 residues. Here the CDR3 DNA reads TGTGCCAGCAGTTTGACAAAAGCTTTCTTT. It yields the protein CASSLTKAFF.